This T cell receptor (beta chain) was sequenced in a study of PD-1 blockade in classical Hodgkin lymphoma. In the study overall: Intravenous delivery of nivolumab at 3 mg/kg to patients occurred every 2 weeks.

Profiled with immunoSEQ multiplex PCR; TCRdb holds only in-frame clones, not every one. The top ten hold 25% of the sample, which has more than 10,000 clones, about 80% seen once. The study's findings and limits: The study found that TCR diversity rose significantly by C4D1 in CD4+ but not CD8+ cells. Newly diagnosed patients had baseline TCR diversity that was reportedly lower than that of healthy donors.

V was cut by 6 bases and J by 2 bases, with 14 bases left in between. CDR1 is LNHDA and CDR2 is SQIVND in the germline V gene (reference sequence). This CDR3 is 15 amino acids long. About this clone itself: Its antigen remains unknown.

Every patient was affected by relapse after autologous stem cell transplantation, while exposure to brentuximab vedotin was not uniform. This sequence originates from a human donor with classical Hodgkin lymphoma. The J gene is TRBJ2-1, the V gene TRBV19; possible D gene TRBD1, 6 bases. Material: peripheral blood mononuclear cells (PBMCs), obtained at baseline. This chain's CDR3 is CASRSGQHPYNEQFF. The CDR3 DNA reads TGTGCCAGTAGAAGCGGACAGCACCCCTACAATGAGCAGTTCTTC.